The entry that follows covers one T cell receptor (beta chain) sequence. It lacks a known antigen. Per-nucleotide qualities are absent, and no much larger clonotype sits a single base away. The data stem from a study of blood T cells in healthy people across ages (dated by TCRdb to 2013 to 2016). Notes on the research overall: Template switching captured roughly one uniquely barcoded TCR beta cDNA molecule per two T cells in model experiments. Using deep sequencing normalized with unique cDNA molecular identifiers, the study measured how TCR beta repertoire diversity changes with age. The donors were divided into four age groups: young (average around 15 years), middle-aged (roughly 40), aged (about 60) and long-lived (roughly 86). To avoid experimental bias, donors of different ages were distributed randomly across sequencing lanes. For two donors (one aged 18 to 29 and one aged 80 or older), the study analyzed two additional independent replicas of 1 million unique cDNA reads from the same blood draw. The paper as a whole reports these results and caveats: Total diversity estimates from one million sequenced T cells were considered lower bounds and underestimates. Compared with the aged group, the long-lived group had more naive CD4+ T cells, fewer expanded clones and increased TCR diversity, a pattern suggesting age selection. The CMV infection status of donors was not known, potentially confounding age-related changes in expanded clonotypes. Observed TCR beta diversity per million T cells fell roughly linearly with age, and a significant reduction was already apparent by age about 38. Observed TCR beta diversity correlated strongly with the percentage of naive T cells measured by flow cytometry. Bulk unsorted PBMC profiling prevented conclusive comparison of naive and antigen-experienced compartments.

The CDR3 starts with the cysteine, ends with the phenylalanine, and has 14 residues. The read is trimmed to its CDR3 DNA, 42 bases read in frame from base 1. The junction shows trimming of 5 bases on V and 4 bases on J, plus 12 bases between the germline ends. CDR1 and CDR2, per the germline V gene, are MNHNS and SASEGT. Library construction relied on 5' RACE. The reads were generated on an Illumina HiSeq 2500. A second PCR of about 7 to 12 cycles was run with a J-beta primer mix and a sample-barcoded 5' primer. A unique molecular identifier was introduced onto each TCR beta cDNA molecule by a template-switch 5' adaptor carrying 12 random nucleotides. At least 2.5 million CDR3-containing paired-end reads were obtained from each sample. The Mint cDNA synthesis kit, primed by a TRBC-specific oligonucleotide, was used to synthesize first-strand cDNA from all RNA. Following uracil-DNA glycosylase treatment, all cDNA underwent a first 18-cycle PCR with the universal primers M1SS and BC2_uni_R. On the authors' methods: For normalization, 1 million high-quality reads were randomly selected from each sample, with every read carrying a distinct molecular identifier. Instead of being binned into consensus sequences, reads with shared molecular identifiers were discarded. MiTCR, run with a Q25 quality threshold and the strictest error-elimination algorithm, handled CDR3 identification, clonotype clustering and error correction. A nonparametric unseen species model with Euler transformation was used to estimate a lower bound on total TCR beta diversity. TCRdb passed the public sequencing reads through fastp at Q25 and MiXCR, retaining productive beta sequences. All rows with the same CDR3 protein become a single entry with the most common DNA and genes. In this record, the V and J calls reflect TCRdb's handling and not the investigators' own analysis. Within this sample are approximately 600,000 distinct CDR3 sequences, with roughly three fifths of them counted one time only. Jointly, the top ten make up around 37% of the sample.

Systemically healthy Caucasian individuals from Russia, around 38 in total and aged roughly 6 to 100 years, were included as donors. Each donor gave 8 to 10 milliliters of peripheral blood, drawn into EDTA-treated Vacutainer tubes. Ficoll-Paque density-gradient centrifugation was used to isolate PBMCs, with at least 6.5 million per sample. Total RNA, at least 6 micrograms per sample, was extracted from PBMCs with Trizol reagent. For every donor, an aliquot of PBMCs went through flow cytometry to measure the percentages of naive CD45RAhigh/CD27high T cells. The rearrangement joined TRBV6-1 to TRBJ2-1, and the D gene may be TRBD1, 5 bases matching. This clonotype originated in a man in his 60s in good health. Specimen: blood. The DNA is as follows: TGTGCCAGCAGTTTGGAACAGGCGTACAATGAGCAGTTCTTC. This yields the protein CASSLEQAYNEQFF.